Listed here are 4 T cell receptor beta chains from one sample, sequenced in a study of blood T cells in healthy people across ages. Sample-barcoded 5' priming and a J-beta primer mix drove a second PCR of about 6 to 12 cycles. MiXCR, run by TCRdb on the 5' RACE reads, gives a single entry per CDR3 protein. The repertoire holds roughly 730,000 distinct CDR3 sequences, with approximately 60% as singletons. The sequenced sample was blood. The receptors shown here come from a man aged 35-49 years in good health.

The gene calls are TRBV7-9 and TRBJ2-1; tentative D call: TRBD1 (6 bases). Trimming removed 5 bases from V and 6 bases from J, with 23 bases in between. This CDR3 has 17 amino acids. The V gene's germline CDR1 is SEHNR and CDR2 FQNEAQ (reference sequence). This CDR3 reads CASSPKFGTTLSNEQFF. For the CDR3, the DNA is TGTGCCAGCAGCCCAAAATTCGGGACAACTCTCTCCAATGAGCAGTTCTTC.

The V gene is TRBV7-2, the J gene TRBJ1-5; 7 nucleotides match TRBD1. CDR3 length: 14 residues. In germline, CDR1 is SGHTA, CDR2 FQGNSA. V was pared by 5 bases and J by 7 bases, with 8 bases of the junction left unmatched. The CDR3 region has the DNA TGTGCCAGCAGCCCGACAGGGATCTCCCAGCCCCAGCATTTT. Translated, it gives CASSPTGISQPQHF. Using reference TRBV7-2 and TRBJ1-5 for the parts outside the CDR3, the full variable domain is GAGVSQSPSNKVTEKGKDVELRCDPISGHTALYWYRQSLGQGLEFLIYFQGNSAPDKSGLPSDRFSAERTGGSVSTLTIQRTQQEDSAVYLCASSPTGISQPQHFGDGTRLSIL.

The J gene is TRBJ1-1, the V gene TRBV6-2 or TRBV6-3; the D gene is possibly TRBD1 (6 bases). V lost 8 bases and J 7 bases, leaving 20 bases between the germline ends. From germline, CDR1 is MNHEY and CDR2 SVGEGT. This CDR3 has 14 amino acids. The CDR3 nucleotides read TGTGCCAGCTCCTTAGTTGACAGGAGTGTTGAAGCTTTCTTT. Translated: CASSLVDRSVEAFF.

Here the CDR3 reads CASSQESDRHGYTF. CDR3 bases: TGTGCCAGCAGCCAAGAATCAGACAGGCATGGCTACACCTTC. V usage is TRBV4-2 and J usage is TRBJ1-2, with a tentative D call TRBD1 (6 bases). Germline V gives CDR1 LGHNA, CDR2 YNFKEQ. This CDR3 contains 14 residues. Trimming removed 0 bases at V and 6 bases at J, with 11 bases between.